What follows are 10 T cell receptor beta chains derived from one specimen sequenced in a study of low-dose radiotherapy and immunotherapy resistance in tumors. TRAV and TRBV primers primed cDNA for both TCRalpha and TCRbeta. TCR amplification ran 15 to 25 PCR cycles using constant-region and V-primer adapter primers. Via MiXCR, TCRdb re-called the reads, giving one row per CDR3 protein. The data contain about 100,000 distinct CDR3 sequences, around 20% of them seen just once; the ten biggest clones take up 4.1%. Time point in this sample: after trial treatment. The treatment here: LDRT plus nivolumab, ipilimumab, low-dose cyclophosphamide and aspirin (RACIN trial). Source: PBMCs, taken after low-dose radiotherapy plus immunotherapy. The receptors derive from a male donor with prostate cancer.

This clonotype was picked up many times. The chain combines TRBV7-8 with TRBJ2-7; 8 nucleotides align to TRBD1. The CDR3 is 15 amino acids. The germline V gene encodes CDR1 SGHVS and CDR2 FQNEAQ. Losses at the gene ends were 6 bases for V and 2 bases for J; bases not matched to a gene: 9. The CDR3: CASSLLGTGAYEQYF. In nucleotides, the CDR3 is TGTGCCAGCAGTCTCCTGGGGACAGGAGCCTACGAGCAGTACTTC.

V and J are TRBV18 and TRBJ1-4; weak D call: TRBD1 (5 bases). Looked up from germline, CDR1 is KGHSH and CDR2 is LQKENI. CDR3 length: 16 residues. Deletions cut 5 bases from V and 1 base from J, with 14 bases between. DNA for the CDR3: TGTGCCAGCTCATCCCGGGGCCAAGGAACTAATGAAAAACTGTTTTTT. Amino acids: CASSSRGQGTNEKLFF.

The chain couples TRBV6-5 to TRBJ2-2, with 8 bases aligning to TRBD1. The CDR3 loop spans 12 amino acids. Germline CDR1 MNHEY, CDR2 SVGAGI. Trimming at V came to 6 bases and at J to 10 bases, leaving 4 bases not matched to a gene. Here the CDR3 reads CASRRGQEELFF. CDR3 DNA sequence: TGTGCCAGCAGAAGGGGACAGGAGGAGCTGTTTTTT.

In its sample, this clonotype was seen many times. The V call is TRBV19, the J call TRBJ1-6; weak D call: TRBD1 (5 bases). V lost 2 bases, J lost 9 bases, and 11 bases lay in between. Germline lookup yields CDR1 LNHDA and CDR2 SQIVND (reference sequence). The CDR3 contains 14 residues. CDR3: CASSIRGEASPLHF. CDR3 nucleotide sequence: TGTGCCAGTAGTATACGAGGGGAGGCTTCACCCCTCCACTTT.

The chain carries TRBV29-1 and TRBJ2-5; 10 bases line up with TRBD2. This CDR3 has 15 residues. Germline lookup yields CDR1 SQVTM and CDR2 ANQGSEA. Germline trimming cut 0 bases from V and 5 bases from J; bases unmatched to any gene: 6. The DNA for the CDR3 is TGCAGCGTTGAAGATCCGGCTAGCGGGAGCGAGACCCAGTACTTC. Translation gives CSVEDPASGSETQYF.

With regard to this clonotype: No conserved phenylalanine or tryptophan is present at the end of the CDR3, so a read error is the likely explanation. No DNA is shown, since the ends of the CDR3 on it are uncertain; the CDR3 is the one TCRdb lists. The chain links TRBV12-2 to TRBJ1-5. TRBV12-2 is listed as a pseudogene. Ends included, the CDR3 has 13 residues. CDR3 loop: CAVGSSQAISPSI.

This clonotype was seen more than once but under ten times. The CDR3 protein is CASSGGRPLGEQYF. CDR3 in DNA: TGTGCCAGCAGTGGCGGCAGACCCCTGGGGGAGCAGTACTTC. The J gene is TRBJ2-7, the V gene TRBV2; D not certain. Trimming pared 4 bases from V and 7 bases from J, leaving 17 bases between. The CDR3 spans 14 residues. Per germline, CDR1 SNHLY and CDR2 FYNNEI. Together with reference TRBV2 and TRBJ2-7, the CDR3 gives the full variable domain: EPEVTQTPSHQVTQMGQEVILRCVPISNHLYFYWYRQILGQKVEFLVSFYNNEISEKSEIFDDQFSVERPDGSNFTLKIRSTKLEDSAMYFCASSGGRPLGEQYFGPGTRLTVT.

By frequency in the sample, this clonotype is medium-sized. The CDR3 loop is CASRPGDSYEQYF. CDR3 in DNA: TGTGCCTCCCGGCCCGGGGACTCCTACGAGCAGTACTTC. This rearrangement joins TRBV12-3 or TRBV12-4 to TRBJ2-7; D might be TRBD2 (5 bases). This CDR3 has 13 amino acids. Trimming took 11 bases from V and 0 from J, leaving 14 bases between them.

In its sample, this clonotype was seen many times. The J gene is TRBJ1-2, the V gene TRBV29-1, with 7 bases that match TRBD1. Germline V gene data show CDR1 as SQVTM and CDR2 as ANQGSEA. With 3 bases clipped from V and 0 bases from J, the junction kept 1 base outside the gene matches. The length of the CDR3 is 13 residues. CDR3 amino acids: CSVDGQANYGYTF. In nucleotides, the CDR3 is TGCAGCGTTGACGGACAGGCTAACTATGGCTACACCTTC.

This clonotype was detected many times. The chain links TRBV9 to TRBJ2-3; 8 nucleotides agree with TRBD2. Germline-derived CDR1 and CDR2 are SGDLS and YYNGEE. Trimming removed 3 bases from V and 6 bases from J; junction bases left unmatched: 9. The CDR3 sequence is 15 residues long. CDR3 in amino acids: CASSDLAGGGDTQYF. The CDR3 DNA sequence: TGTGCCAGCAGCGACCTAGCGGGCGGCGGGGATACGCAGTATTTT.